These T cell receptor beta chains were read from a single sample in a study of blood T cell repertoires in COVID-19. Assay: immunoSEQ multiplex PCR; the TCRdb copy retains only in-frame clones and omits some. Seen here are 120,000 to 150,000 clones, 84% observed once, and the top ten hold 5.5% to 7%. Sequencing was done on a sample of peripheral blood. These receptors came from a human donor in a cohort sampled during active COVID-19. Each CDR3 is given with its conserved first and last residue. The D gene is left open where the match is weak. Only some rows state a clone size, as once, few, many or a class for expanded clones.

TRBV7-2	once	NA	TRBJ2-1	CASSSSGHNEQFF	TGTGCCAGCAGCTCATCAGGGCACAATGAGCAGTTCTTC
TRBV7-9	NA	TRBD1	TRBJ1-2	CASSLIRTGSYGYTF	TGTGCCAGCAGCCTAATCCGGACAGGGAGCTATGGCTACACCTTC
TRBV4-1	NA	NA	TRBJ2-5	CASSQERGSGSGTQYF	TGCGCCAGCAGCCAAGAACGGGGGTCAGGTTCGGGGACCCAGTACTTC
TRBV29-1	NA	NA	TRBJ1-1	CSVVSTLNTEAFF	TGCAGCGTTGTGTCAACACTGAACACTGAAGCTTTCTTT
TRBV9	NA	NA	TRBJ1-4	CASSLRSGWEGEKLFF	TGTGCCAGCAGCTTACGGTCCGGATGGGAGGGTGAAAAACTGTTTTTT
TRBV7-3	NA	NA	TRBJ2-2	CASSLGLGELFF	TGTGCCAGCAGCCTCGGGTTAGGGGAGCTGTTTTTT
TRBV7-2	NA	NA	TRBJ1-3	CASSLGAGTDTIYF	TGTGCCAGCAGCTTAGGAGCGGGAACAGACACCATATATTTT
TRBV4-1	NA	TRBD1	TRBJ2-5	CASSRTGRVETQYF	TGCGCCAGCAGCCGGACAGGGCGGGTAGAGACCCAGTACTTC
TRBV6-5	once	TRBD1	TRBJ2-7	CASRVQGSSSYEQYF	TGTGCCAGCAGAGTACAGGGGTCTAGCTCCTACGAGCAGTACTTC
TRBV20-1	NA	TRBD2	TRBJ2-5	CSASGSSGREETQYF	TGCAGTGCTAGTGGGTCCAGCGGGAGGGAAGAGACCCAGTACTTC
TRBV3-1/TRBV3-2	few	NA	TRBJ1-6	CASSRGNSPLHF	TGTGCCAGCAGCAGGGGTAATTCACCCCTCCACTTT
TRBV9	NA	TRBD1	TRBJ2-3	CASSVAWDRLPLNTDTQYF	TGTGCCAGCAGCGTAGCATGGGACAGGCTCCCCCTCAACACAGATACGCAGTATTTT
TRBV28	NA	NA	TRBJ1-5	CASSLSGHTAAQHF	TGTGCCAGCAGTTTATCAGGGCACACCGCGGCCCAGCATTTT
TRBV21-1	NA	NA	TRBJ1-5	CASSNGRGVQPQHF	TGTGCCAGCAGCAACGGCAGGGGAGTTCAGCCCCAGCATTTT
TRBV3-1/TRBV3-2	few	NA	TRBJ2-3	CASSQTGSGTDTQYF	TGTGCCAGCAGCCAAACGGGGTCGGGCACAGATACGCAGTATTTT
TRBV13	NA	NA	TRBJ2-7	CASSLVSRGSLEQYF	TGTGCCAGCAGCTTAGTTAGCAGGGGATCTCTCGAGCAGTACTTC
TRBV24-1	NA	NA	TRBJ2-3	CATSDSWGPTSTDTQYF	TGTGCCACCAGTGATTCCTGGGGGCCTACTAGCACAGATACGCAGTATTTT
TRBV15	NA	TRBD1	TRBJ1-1	CATSRDVGQGVPFF	TGTGCCACCAGCAGAGATGTTGGACAGGGGGTTCCTTTCTTT
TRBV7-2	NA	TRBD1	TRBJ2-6	CASSPDRAAGANVLTF	TGTGCCAGCAGCCCAGACAGGGCGGCTGGGGCCAACGTCCTGACTTTC
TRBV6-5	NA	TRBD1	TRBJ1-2	CASTGARQGDGYTF	TGTGCCAGCACTGGGGCCCGACAGGGGGATGGCTACACCTTC
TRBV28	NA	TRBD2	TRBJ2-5	CASSGPGLAGARGETQYF	TGTGCCAGCAGTGGACCGGGACTAGCGGGGGCGAGAGGGGAGACCCAGTACTTC
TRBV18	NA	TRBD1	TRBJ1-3	CASSPDRDGNTIYF	TGTGCCAGCTCACCGGACAGGGATGGAAACACCATATATTTT
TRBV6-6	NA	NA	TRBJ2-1	CASSYPSGVDEQFF	TGTGCCAGCAGTTACCCGTCAGGGGTGGATGAGCAGTTCTTC
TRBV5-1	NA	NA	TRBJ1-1	CASSLAGNTEAFF	TGCGCCAGCAGCTTGGCCGGGAACACTGAAGCTTTCTTT
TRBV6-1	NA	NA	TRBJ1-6	CASSEGLENSPLHF	TGTGCCAGCAGTGAAGGACTGGAGAATTCACCCCTCCACTTT
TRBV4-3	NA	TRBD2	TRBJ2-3	CASSPSGGLRKTDTQYF	TGCGCCAGCAGCCCCTCGGGGGGTCTCAGGAAAACAGATACGCAGTATTTT
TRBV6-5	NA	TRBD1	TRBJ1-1	CASSTTGDTEAFF	TGTGCCAGCAGTACAACAGGGGACACTGAAGCTTTCTTT
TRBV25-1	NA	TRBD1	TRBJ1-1	CASSERGLTEAFF	TGTGCCAGCAGTGAAAGGGGGCTCACTGAAGCTTTCTTT
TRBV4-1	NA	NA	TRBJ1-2	CASSQESQATNYGYTF	TGCGCCAGCAGCCAAGAGAGCCAGGCCACTAACTATGGCTACACCTTC
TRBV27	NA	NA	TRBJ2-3	CASSLGQLTDTQYF	TGTGCCAGCAGTTTAGGGCAGCTCACAGATACGCAGTATTTT
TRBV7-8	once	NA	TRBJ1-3	CASSSWGGGSGNTIYF	TGTGCCAGCAGCTCATGGGGCGGGGGCTCTGGAAACACCATATATTTT
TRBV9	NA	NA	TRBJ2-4	CASSVAGENIQYF	TGTGCCAGCAGCGTAGCAGGGGAAAACATTCAGTACTTC
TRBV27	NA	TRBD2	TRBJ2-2	CASSSTSGVRLFF	TGTGCCAGCAGCTCTACTAGCGGCGTGCGTCTGTTTTTT
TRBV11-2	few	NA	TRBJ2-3	CASSSYVAADTQYF	TGTGCCAGCAGCTCTTACGTTGCAGCAGATACGCAGTATTTT
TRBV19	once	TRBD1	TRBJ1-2	CASMRTGGGYTF	TGTGCCAGTATGAGGACAGGTGGTGGCTACACCTTC
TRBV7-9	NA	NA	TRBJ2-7	CASSMFIYEQYF	TGTGCCAGCAGCATGTTTATCTACGAGCAGTACTTC
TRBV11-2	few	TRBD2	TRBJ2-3	CASSLGSGGDTDTQYF	TGTGCCAGCAGCTTAGGCAGCGGGGGGGATACAGATACGCAGTATTTT
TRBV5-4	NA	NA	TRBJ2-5	CASSSVDGKETQYF	TGTGCCAGCAGCTCCGTGGACGGGAAAGAGACCCAGTACTTC
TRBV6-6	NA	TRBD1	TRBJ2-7	CASSYSTGGTGQYF	TGTGCCAGCAGTTACTCTACAGGGGGGACCGGGCAGTACTTC
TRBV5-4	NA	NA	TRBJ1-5	CASSLGPGDNQPQHF	TGTGCCAGCAGCTTGGGTCCCGGAGATAATCAGCCCCAGCATTTT
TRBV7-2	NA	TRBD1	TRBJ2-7	CASSLDRGYYEQYF	TGTGCCAGCAGCCTAGACAGGGGATACTACGAGCAGTACTTC
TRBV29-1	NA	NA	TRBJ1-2	CSVEYSEDNYGYTF	TGCAGCGTTGAGTACTCGGAGGATAACTATGGCTACACCTTC
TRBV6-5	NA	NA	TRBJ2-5	CASSYGPDQETQYF	TGTGCCAGCAGTTACGGTCCGGACCAAGAGACCCAGTACTTC
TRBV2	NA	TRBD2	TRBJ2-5	CASIMASGQETQYF	TGTGCCAGCATTATGGCTAGCGGACAAGAGACCCAGTACTTC
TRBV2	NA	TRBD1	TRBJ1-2	CASSVFRGQGATYGYTF	TGTGCCAGCAGTGTCTTCCGAGGACAGGGGGCAACCTATGGCTACACCTTC
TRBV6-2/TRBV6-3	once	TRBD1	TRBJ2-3	CASSYSTGTGRSTDTQYF	TGTGCCAGCAGTTACTCGACGGGGACAGGGAGGAGCACAGATACGCAGTATTTT
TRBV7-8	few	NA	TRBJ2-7	CASSSTSLGEQYF	TGTGCCAGCAGCTCCACCTCCCTCGGGGAGCAGTACTTC
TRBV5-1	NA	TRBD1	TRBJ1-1	CASSPTGGMNTEAFF	TGCGCCAGCAGCCCGACAGGGGGCATGAACACTGAAGCTTTCTTT
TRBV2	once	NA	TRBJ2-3	CASSEVELTDTQYF	TGTGCCAGCAGTGAAGTGGAGCTCACAGATACGCAGTATTTT